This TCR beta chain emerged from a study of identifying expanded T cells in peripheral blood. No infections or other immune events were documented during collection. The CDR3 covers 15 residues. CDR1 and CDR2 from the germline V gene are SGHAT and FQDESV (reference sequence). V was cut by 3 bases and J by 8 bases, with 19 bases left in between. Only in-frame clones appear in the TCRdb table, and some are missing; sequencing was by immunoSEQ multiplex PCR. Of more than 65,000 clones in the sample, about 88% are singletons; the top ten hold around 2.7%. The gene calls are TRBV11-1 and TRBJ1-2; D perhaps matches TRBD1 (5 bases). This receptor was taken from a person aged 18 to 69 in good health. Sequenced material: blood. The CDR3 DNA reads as TGTGCCAGCAGCTTGGAATGGGGGGACCCGGTCGGCTACACCTTC. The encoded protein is CASSLEWGDPVGYTF.